This T cell receptor beta chain was captured by sequencing in a study of CD4 T cells in relation to SARS-CoV-2 and coronaviruses (dated by TCRdb to about 2021). With respect to the entire study: In the ViraFEST assay, PBMCs were cultured with antigen for approximately 10 days, after which TCR beta CDR3s were sequenced to identify antigen-specific clonal expansions. An HIV-1 Nef peptide pool or a culture without peptide was used as the negative reference condition. Memory CD4+ T cell crossreactivity between SARS-CoV-2 and common cold coronavirus spike proteins was assessed at the TCR clonotype level in the study. Samples from three pre-COVID donors and the naive versus memory experiments were sequenced with the Adaptive Biotechnologies TCR-sequencing kit; other data were Illumina-based. HLA restriction was mapped for shared crossreactive spike epitopes using patient-derived lymphoblastoid cell lines. A different, Illumina-based TCR-beta assay was used to sequence expansion assays from other donors in the study. Overall study outcomes, separate from this receptor: Around 65% of donors had memory CD4+ clonotypes that crossrecognized SARS-CoV-2 and at least one common cold coronavirus spike. Small numbers of patients and of tested TCRs were a limitation of the study. Crossreactivity analysis centred on spike protein, so crossreactivity against other viral proteins was not assessed. Because no donor provided both pre-pandemic and post-infection samples, tracing the source of pre-existing responses was limited. Compared with monoreactive clones, crossreactive clones had significantly weaker SARS-CoV-2-driven expansion, a result consistent with antigenic imprinting.

With respect to this clone: It lacks a known antigen. It has no much larger one-base neighbor in the sample; base qualities were not kept.

CD4+ T cells from unexposed donors were collected before the COVID-19 pandemic (2011-2018). Following 10 days of culture, the EasySep CD4+ T cell isolation kit was used to isolate CD4+ T cells. As cell number allowed, CD4+ T cells from unexposed donors were tested for reactivity to SARS-CoV-2 S and N and to four common cold coronavirus spike pools. Each well received around 1.8 million PBMCs, cultured in IMDM supplemented with approximately 5% human AB serum and 9.5 to 10 IU/ml IL-2. Half of the culture medium was replaced with fresh IL-2-containing medium on days 3 and 7. In general, every peptide culture condition was set up in three replicate wells. Leukapheresis product for the unexposed donors was purchased commercially. Ficoll-Paque PLUS gradient centrifugation was used to isolate PBMCs from leukapheresis product or whole blood. The PBMCs went either fresh into the expansion assay or into cryopreservation at -140 degrees C. The QIAamp Micro DNA Kit was used to extract genomic DNA from the CD4+ T cells.

Preparation of the library involved the immunoSEQ multiplex PCR assay. On the study's bioinformatics: During preprocessing, nonproductive sequences were discarded, as were any CDR3s that did not begin with C, did not end with F or W, or were shorter than 7 amino acids. Antigen-specific clonotypes were called with the MANAFEST web app, based on expansion relative to reference and other culture wells. A clone was considered positive if the clone showed significant expansion compared with the reference culture in 2 of 3 replicate wells at an FDR below 0.05. To be called positive, a clone also had to show significant expansion compared with every other tandem well and an odds ratio greater than 5. After three terminal residues were trimmed from each end, CDR3 homology was quantified as pairwise Levenshtein distance using the stringdist R package. The immuneACCESS repertoire file appears here via TCRdb, limited to in-frame rearrangements. These files lack a portion of the clones; in checked studies, under half of the deficit traces to unresolved V genes, and the cause of the others is not known. The D gene and trimming were derived from the DNA, and the V and J assignments and clone size from that table. The sample table records around 23,000 clones; roughly 70% of these occur just once. The top ten hold around a fifth of the sample.

In the germline V gene, CDR1 corresponds to SGHTA and CDR2 to FQGTGA. From its cysteine to its phenylalanine, the CDR3 spans 13 amino acids. The sequence is cut down to CDR3 DNA, 39 bases in frame from base 1. Germline trimming amounts to 6 bases on V and 6 bases on J, with 8 as the count of junction bases outside the gene matches. Sequencing was performed on CD4+ T cells from PBMCs, cultured in vitro. The origin of this receptor is a human donor in good health. The chain is encoded by TRBV7-3 joined to TRBJ2-7, with 7 central nucleotides matching TRBD1. The sequence in DNA is TGTGCCAGCAGTCATGAACAGGGGCGCGAGCAGTACTTC. Its product reads: CASSHEQGREQYF.